The present entry profiles one T cell receptor beta chain with its context. Its antigen remains unknown. The sample belongs to a study of graft-versus-host responses after intestinal transplantation. For the study at large: Multivisceral, liver-intestinal, or isolated intestinal transplants were given to recipients. Anti-thymocyte globulin served as induction for all recipients, who then took tacrolimus and steroids for three to four years. Study results and caveats: The recipient marrow held GvH clones, and some of them showed up first in ileum or blood.

Trimming cost V 3 bases and J 5 bases, with 7 bases left between them. Germline lookup yields CDR1 DFQATT and CDR2 SNEGSKA (reference sequence). This CDR3 region has 11 residues. Produced via immunoSEQ multiplex PCR; TCRdb's table is partial and in-frame only. The sample records 40,000 to 45,000 clones, roughly 96% being singletons. The sample in question was unstimulated CD8+ T cells sorted from spleen or lymph node cells, obtained before transplant. This receptor was obtained from a human donor who was the organ donor for an intestinal transplant. V is TRBV20-1 and J is TRBJ1-1; D is undetermined. Here the CDR3 reads CSARASTEAFF. The CDR3 nucleotides are TGCAGTGCTAGGGCCTCAACTGAAGCTTTCTTT.